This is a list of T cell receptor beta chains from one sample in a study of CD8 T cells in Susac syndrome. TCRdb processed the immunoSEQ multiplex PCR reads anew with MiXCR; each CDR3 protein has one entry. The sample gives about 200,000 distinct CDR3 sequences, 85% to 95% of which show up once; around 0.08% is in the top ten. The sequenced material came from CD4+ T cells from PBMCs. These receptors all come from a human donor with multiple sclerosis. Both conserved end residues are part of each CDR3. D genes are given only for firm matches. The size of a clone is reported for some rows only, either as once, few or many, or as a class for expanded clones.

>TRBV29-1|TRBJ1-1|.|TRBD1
CSVVVGTGGATGTEAFF
TGCAGCGTTGTAGTCGGGACAGGGGGCGCAACGGGTACTGAAGCTTTCTTT
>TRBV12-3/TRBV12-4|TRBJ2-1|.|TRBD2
CASNPSGTPVDEQFF
TGTGCCAGCAATCCCAGCGGGACCCCGGTGGATGAGCAGTTCTTC
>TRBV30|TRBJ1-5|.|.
CAWKGVGSQPQHF
TGTGCCTGGAAAGGGGTAGGAAGTCAGCCCCAGCATTTT
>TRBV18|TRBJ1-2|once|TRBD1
CASSRVGDSVYGYTF
TGTGCCAGCTCACGGGTAGGGGACAGCGTCTATGGCTACACCTTC
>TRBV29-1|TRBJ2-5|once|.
CSVGGIQETQYF
TGCAGCGTTGGTGGTATCCAAGAGACCCAGTACTTC
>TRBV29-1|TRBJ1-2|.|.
CSVGQGSGYTF
TGCAGCGTTGGTCAGGGAAGTGGCTACACCTTC
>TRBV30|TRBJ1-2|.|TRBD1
CAWSRDSLYGYTF
TGTGCCTGGAGTAGGGACAGCTTGTATGGCTACACCTTC
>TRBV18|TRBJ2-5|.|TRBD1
CASSPRDRGETQYF
TGTGCCAGCTCACCACGCGACAGGGGAGAGACCCAGTACTTC
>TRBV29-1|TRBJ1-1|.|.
CSVGVEGDTEAFF
TGCAGCGTTGGAGTGGAAGGGGACACTGAAGCTTTCTTT
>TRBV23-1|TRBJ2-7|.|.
CASSHAEWGASYEQYF
TGCGCCAGCAGTCACGCCGAGTGGGGTGCATCCTACGAGCAGTACTTC
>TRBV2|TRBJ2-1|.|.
CASSLGLSNEQFF
TGTGCCAGCAGCTTAGGACTCTCCAATGAGCAGTTCTTC
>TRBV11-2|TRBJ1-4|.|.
CASSLMTATNEKLFF
TGTGCCAGCAGCTTGATGACAGCAACTAATGAAAAACTGTTTTTT
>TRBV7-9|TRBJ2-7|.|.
CASSLGGRDEQYF
TGTGCCAGCAGCTTGGGGGGTAGGGACGAGCAGTACTTC
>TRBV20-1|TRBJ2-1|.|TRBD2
CSARDGLAGLQFF
TGCAGTGCTAGAGATGGGCTAGCGGGTCTGCAGTTCTTC
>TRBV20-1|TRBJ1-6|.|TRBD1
CSASGQAMSFYNSPLHF
TGCAGTGCCTCGGGACAGGCCATGTCCTTCTATAATTCACCCCTCCACTTT
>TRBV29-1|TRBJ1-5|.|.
CSVEDGGNQPQHF
TGCAGCGTTGAAGACGGAGGCAATCAGCCCCAGCATTTT
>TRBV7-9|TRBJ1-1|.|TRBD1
CASNTGVNTEAFF
TGTGCCAGCAACACAGGGGTAAACACTGAAGCTTTCTTT
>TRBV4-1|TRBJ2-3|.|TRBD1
CASSQVQGRGSTDTQYF
TGCGCCAGCAGCCAAGTACAGGGCAGGGGGAGTACAGATACGCAGTATTTT
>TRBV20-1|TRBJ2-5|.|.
CSAHLGAGEETQYF
TGCAGTGCTCACCTTGGGGCGGGCGAAGAGACCCAGTACTTC
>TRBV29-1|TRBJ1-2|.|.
CSVEVALGYTF
TGCAGCGTTGAAGTCGCCCTGGGCTACACCTTC
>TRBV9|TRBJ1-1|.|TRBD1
CASSVGLGLEGAVF
TGTGCCAGCAGCGTCGGCTTGGGGTTGGAGGGGGCGGTCTTT
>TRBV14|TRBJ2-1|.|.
CASSQPSAEQFF
TGTGCCAGCAGCCAACCTAGCGCTGAGCAGTTCTTC
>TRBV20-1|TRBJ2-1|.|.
CSARETGGAYNEQFF
TGCAGTGCTAGAGAGACAGGCGGAGCGTACAATGAGCAGTTCTTC
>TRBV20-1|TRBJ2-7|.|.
CSARDVGARYEQYF
TGCAGTGCTAGAGATGTAGGGGCTAGATACGAGCAGTACTTC
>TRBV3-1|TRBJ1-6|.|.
CASSQDRANSPLHF
TGTGCCAGCAGCCAAGACAGGGCGAATTCACCCCTCCACTTT
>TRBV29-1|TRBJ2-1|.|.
CSARGSSYNEQFF
TGCAGCGCTCGGGGTAGCTCCTACAATGAGCAGTTCTTC
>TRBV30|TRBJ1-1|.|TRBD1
CAWVGKGANTEAFF
TGTGCCTGGGTGGGGAAGGGGGCGAACACTGAAGCTTTCTTT
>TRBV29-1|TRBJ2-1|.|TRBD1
CSVAGQGNEQFF
TGCAGCGTTGCGGGACAGGGAAATGAGCAGTTCTTC
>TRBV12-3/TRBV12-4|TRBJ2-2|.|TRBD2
CASSLAAGGPTGELFF
TGTGCCAGCAGTTTAGCGGCGGGGGGGCCCACCGGGGAGCTGTTTTTT
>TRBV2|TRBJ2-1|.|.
CASSSVRWGSYNEQFF
TGTGCCAGCAGTTCTGTCCGCTGGGGCTCCTACAATGAGCAGTTCTTC
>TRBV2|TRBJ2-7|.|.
CASRIYEQYF
TGTGCCAGCAGAATCTACGAGCAGTACTTC
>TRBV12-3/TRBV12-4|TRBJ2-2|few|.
CASSLDRNTGELFF
TGTGCCAGCAGTTTGGACAGGAACACCGGGGAGCTGTTTTTT
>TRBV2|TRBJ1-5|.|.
CASTLGLDQPQHF
TGTGCCAGCACTCTGGGTCTTGATCAGCCCCAGCATTTT
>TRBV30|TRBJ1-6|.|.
CAWSPGRLQFSPLHF
TGTGCCTGGAGTCCCGGACGCCTGCAATTCTCACCCCTCCACTTT
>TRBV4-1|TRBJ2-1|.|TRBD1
CASSQDIDRGKFF
TGCGCCAGCAGCCAAGATATTGACAGGGGGAAGTTCTTC
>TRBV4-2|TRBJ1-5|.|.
CASSQDMAGRGQPQHF
TGTGCCAGCAGCCAAGATATGGCGGGGCGCGGGCAGCCCCAGCATTTT
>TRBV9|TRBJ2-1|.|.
CASSVGSGSTYNEQFF
TGTGCCAGCAGCGTAGGCTCGGGTTCCACCTACAATGAGCAGTTCTTC
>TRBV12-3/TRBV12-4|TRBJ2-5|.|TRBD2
CASNVAGGPWYF
TGTGCCAGCAATGTAGCGGGGGGGCCGTGGTACTTC
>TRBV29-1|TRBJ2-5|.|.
CSVDGRGLRQPETQYF
TGCAGCGTTGACGGCCGGGGACTTAGACAACCAGAGACCCAGTACTTC
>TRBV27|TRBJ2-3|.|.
CASTLGGSGTDTQYF
TGTGCCAGCACCCTTGGGGGGAGTGGCACAGATACGCAGTATTTT